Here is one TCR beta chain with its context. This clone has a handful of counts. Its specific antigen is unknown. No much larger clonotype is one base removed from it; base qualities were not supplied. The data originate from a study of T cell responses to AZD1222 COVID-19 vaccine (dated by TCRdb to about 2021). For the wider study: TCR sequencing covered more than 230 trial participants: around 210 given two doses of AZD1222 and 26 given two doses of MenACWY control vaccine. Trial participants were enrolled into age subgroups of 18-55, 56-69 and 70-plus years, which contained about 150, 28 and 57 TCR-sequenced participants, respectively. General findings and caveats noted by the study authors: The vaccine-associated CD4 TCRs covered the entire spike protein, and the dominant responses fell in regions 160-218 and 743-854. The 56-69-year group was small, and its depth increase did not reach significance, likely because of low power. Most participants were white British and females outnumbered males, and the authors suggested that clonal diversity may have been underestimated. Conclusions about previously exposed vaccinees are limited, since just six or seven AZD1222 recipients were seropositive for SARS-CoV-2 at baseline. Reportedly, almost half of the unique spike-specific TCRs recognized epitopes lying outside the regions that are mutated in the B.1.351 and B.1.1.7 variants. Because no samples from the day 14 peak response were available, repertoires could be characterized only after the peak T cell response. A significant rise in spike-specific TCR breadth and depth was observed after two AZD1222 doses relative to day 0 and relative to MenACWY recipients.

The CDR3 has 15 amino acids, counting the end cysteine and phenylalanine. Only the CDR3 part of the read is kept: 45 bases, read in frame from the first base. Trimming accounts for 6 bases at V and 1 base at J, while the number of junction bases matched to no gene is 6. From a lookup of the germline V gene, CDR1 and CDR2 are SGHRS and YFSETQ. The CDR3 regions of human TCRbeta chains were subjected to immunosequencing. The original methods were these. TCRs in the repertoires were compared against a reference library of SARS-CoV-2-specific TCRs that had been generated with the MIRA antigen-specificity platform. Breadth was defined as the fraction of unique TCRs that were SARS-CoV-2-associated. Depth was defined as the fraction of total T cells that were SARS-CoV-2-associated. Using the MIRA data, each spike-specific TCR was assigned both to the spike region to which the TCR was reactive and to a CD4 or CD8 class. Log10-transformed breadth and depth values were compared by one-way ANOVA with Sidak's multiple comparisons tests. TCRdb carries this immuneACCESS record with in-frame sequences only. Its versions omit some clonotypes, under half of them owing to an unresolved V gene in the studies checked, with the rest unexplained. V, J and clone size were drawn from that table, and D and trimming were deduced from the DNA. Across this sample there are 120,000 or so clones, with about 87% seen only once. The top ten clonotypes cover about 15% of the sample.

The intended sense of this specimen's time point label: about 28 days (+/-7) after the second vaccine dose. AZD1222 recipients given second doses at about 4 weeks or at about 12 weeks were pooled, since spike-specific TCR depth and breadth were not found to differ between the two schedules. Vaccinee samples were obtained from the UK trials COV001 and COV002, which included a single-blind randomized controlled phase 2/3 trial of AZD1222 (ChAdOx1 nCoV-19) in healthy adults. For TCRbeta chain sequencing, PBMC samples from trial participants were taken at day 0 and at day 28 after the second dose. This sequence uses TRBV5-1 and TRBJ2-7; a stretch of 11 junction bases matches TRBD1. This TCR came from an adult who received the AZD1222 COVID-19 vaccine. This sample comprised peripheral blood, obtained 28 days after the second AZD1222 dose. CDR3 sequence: CASNSGTGGSYEQYF. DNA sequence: TGCGCCAGCAACTCCGGGACAGGGGGATCCTACGAGCAGTACTTC.